The 26 T cell receptor beta chains below come from one sample, sequenced in a study of PD-1 blockade in classical Hodgkin lymphoma. Relapse after autologous stem cell transplantation occurred in every patient, and brentuximab vedotin exposure varied. Generated by immunoSEQ multiplex PCR, the TCRdb table keeps only in-frame clones and is missing some. The profile shows some 40,000 clones, over 60% of them singletons. The source was peripheral blood mononuclear cells (PBMCs), collected at baseline. These receptors were collected from a human donor with classical Hodgkin lymphoma.

The CDR3 DNA sequence: TGTGCCAGCAGGTACAGGCGGGAAAAACTGTTTTTT. Its translation: CASRYRREKLFF. The chain couples TRBV28 to TRBJ1-4; a weak D match, TRBD1 (5 bases). Germline V lookup: CDR1 MDHEN, CDR2 SYDVKM. V lost 6 bases to trimming and J lost 8 bases, with 10 bases between them. The CDR3 runs 12 residues.

The V gene is TRBV4-1, the J gene TRBJ2-3; D not resolved. Germline CDR1 and CDR2: MGHRA and YSYEKL. V lost 4 bases to trimming and J lost 1 base, with 9 bases between them. The CDR3 has 14 residues. In DNA form, the CDR3 reads TGCGCCAGCAGCCCCGGTAGGGGCACAGATACGCAGTATTTT. Residues: CASSPGRGTDTQYF.

This clone occurred a few times. This chain uses TRBV28 with TRBJ2-1, with 12 nucleotides matching TRBD2. Losses at the gene ends were 4 bases for V and 7 bases for J; bases not matched to a gene: 2. In germline, CDR1 is MDHEN, CDR2 SYDVKM. This CDR3 has 14 amino acids. As DNA, the CDR3 is TGTGCCAGCAGTTCTAGCGGGAGGGCTAATGAGCAGTTCTTC. Translating it yields CASSSSGRANEQFF. Full variable domain (outside the CDR3, taken from reference TRBV28 and TRBJ2-1): DVKVTQSSRYLVKRTGEKVFLECVQDMDHENMFWYRQDPGLGLRLIYFSYDVKMKEKGDIPEGYSVSREKKERFSLILESASTNQTSMYLCASSSSGRANEQFFGPGTRLTVL.

The chain is built from TRBV11-3 and TRBJ2-3; D gene ambiguous. This CDR3 has 13 residues. Germline V gene data show CDR1 as SGHNT and CDR2 as YENEEA. V was trimmed by 3 bases and J by 2 bases, leaving 6 bases between them. The CDR3 nucleotides are TGTGCCAGCAGCTTGGACCACACAGATACGCAGTATTTT. Encoded protein: CASSLDHTDTQYF.

The chain uses TRBV7-2 and TRBJ1-3; no clear D gene. V lost 3 bases and J 7 bases, leaving 7 bases between the germline ends. The germline V gene has CDR1 SGHTA and CDR2 FQGNSA. This CDR3 has 12 residues. The CDR3 sequence is CASSFDSNTIYF. The CDR3 DNA is TGTGCCAGCAGCTTTGACTCGAACACCATATATTTT.

J is TRBJ2-1 and V is TRBV4-1; 7 positions match TRBD1. CDR1 and CDR2 (germline): MGHRA, YSYEKL. J was trimmed by 5 bases and V by 2 bases; bases with no gene match: 6. The CDR3 runs to 15 residues. The CDR3 DNA follows: TGCGCCAGCAGCCAACTACCGACAGGGAACAATGAGCAGTTCTTC. Its protein product is CASSQLPTGNNEQFF.

The sample holds one count of this clone. The chain carries TRBV28 and TRBJ2-7; D might be TRBD2 (6 bases). The V and J ends lost 5 bases and 2 bases respectively, with 16 bases between them. The CDR3 is made up of 15 amino acids. CDR1 and CDR2 from the germline V gene are MDHEN and SYDVKM. The CDR3 DNA is TGTGCCAGCAGTCCCTACAGGTCGGGAGCCTACGAGCAGTACTTC. It codes for CASSPYRSGAYEQYF.

The chain uses TRBV5-1 and TRBJ1-1; 8 bases line up with TRBD1. The germline V gene has CDR1 SGHRS and CDR2 YFSETQ. Trimming at V came to 0 bases and at J to 1 base, leaving 2 bases not matched to a gene. The CDR3 loop spans 15 amino acids. CDR3 nucleotides: TGCGCCAGCAGCTTGGCACAGGGGGGGAACACTGAAGCTTTCTTT. Amino acids: CASSLAQGGNTEAFF. Based on the CDR3 plus reference TRBV5-1 and TRBJ1-1, the full variable domain is KAGVTQTPRYLIKTRGQQVTLSCSPISGHRSVSWYQQTPGQGLQFLFEYFSETQRNKGNFPGRFSGRQFSNSRSEMNVSTLELGDSALYLCASSLAQGGNTEAFFGQGTRLTVV.

The gene calls are TRBV2 and TRBJ2-7; D is perhaps TRBD2 (6 bases). The germline V and J ends were trimmed by 5 bases and 5 bases, with 13 bases remaining between them. CDR1 and CDR2 (germline): SNHLY, FYNNEI. The CDR3 contains 13 residues. Here the CDR3 DNA reads TGTGCCAGCAGTCCTCGGAGGGTAGACGAGCAGTACTTC. This sequence encodes CASSPRRVDEQYF.

V is TRBV11-2 and J is TRBJ2-7; TRBD1 aligns across 7 bases. CDR1 is SGHAT and CDR2 is FQNNGV in the germline V gene. V gave up 0 bases and J gave up 3 bases; unmatched junction bases: 8. The CDR3 has 16 residues. The CDR3 region has the DNA TGTGCCAGCAGCTTAGATCTAAGACAGGGAGTCTACGAGCAGTACTTC. Translating gives CASSLDLRQGVYEQYF.

This clone was counted only a few times. The chain is built from TRBV7-2 and TRBJ2-1; 9 positions agree with TRBD2. CDR1 and CDR2 from the germline V gene are SGHTA and FQGNSA. This CDR3 contains 16 residues. The V and J ends lost 3 bases and 9 bases, in that order; junction bases with no gene match: 12. CDR3: CASSLSVAGDRSEQFF. The CDR3 DNA reads as TGTGCCAGCAGCTTGAGTGTAGCGGGAGACCGTAGTGAGCAGTTCTTC.

The chain links TRBV28 to TRBJ2-1; TRBD2 aligns across 8 bases. Germline CDR1 and CDR2: MDHEN and SYDVKM. J lost 4 bases, V lost 2 bases, and 13 bases had no gene match. This CDR3 contains 18 residues. CDR3 DNA sequence: TGTGCCAGCAGTTTAATTAGCGGGAAGTCACCATTATACAATGAGCAGTTCTTC. Amino acids: CASSLISGKSPLYNEQFF.

The V gene is TRBV28, the J gene TRBJ1-5, with unresolved D. Germline V gives CDR1 MDHEN, CDR2 SYDVKM. CDR3 length: 16 residues. V lost 5 bases to trimming and J lost 1 base, with 15 bases between them. The CDR3: CASSVKTWASNQPQHF. CDR3 in DNA: TGTGCCAGCAGTGTTAAAACCTGGGCGAGCAATCAGCCCCAGCATTTT.

The V call is TRBV5-4, the J call TRBJ1-1; D might be TRBD1 (5 bases). Between the trimmed V and J ends, which lost 0 bases and 1 base, there was a span of 10 bases. The CDR3 extends over 15 amino acids. Germline values: CDR1 SGHNT, CDR2 YYREEE (reference sequence). The CDR3 bases are TGTGCCAGCAGCTTGGGGGCAGGGTGGAACACTGAAGCTTTCTTT. Translation gives CASSLGAGWNTEAFF.

The chain couples TRBV5-1 to TRBJ2-7; TRBD2 matches at 10 bases. The CDR3 has 18 residues. Germline assignment: CDR1 SGHRS and CDR2 YFSETQ. V lost 4 bases, J lost 6 bases, and 19 bases stayed unmatched. CDR3 nucleotide sequence: TGCGCCAGCAGCCGGCCATGGGCTAGCGGGAGCTCCCTCACCGAGCAGTACTTC. As protein: CASSRPWASGSSLTEQYF.

The chain has TRBV7-6 and TRBJ2-6; unclear D gene. The germline V and J ends were trimmed by 1 base and 0 bases, with 10 bases remaining between them. Per germline, CDR1 SGHVS and CDR2 FNYEAQ. The CDR3 sequence is 17 residues long. The CDR3 sequence: CASSLEAAHSGANVLTF. The CDR3 nucleotides read TGTGCCAGCAGCTTAGAGGCGGCCCACTCTGGGGCCAACGTCCTGACTTTC.

This clone was seen only once. This chain connects TRBV7-3 to TRBJ2-1; TRBD1 or TRBD2 may be the D gene (5 bases each). V lost 4 bases and J 2 bases, leaving 12 bases between the germline ends. This CDR3 comprises 15 residues. Per the germline V gene, CDR1 is SGHTA and CDR2 is FQGTGA. The CDR3 DNA reads TGTGCCAGCAGCTCCCGGGACGGGACCTACAATGAGCAGTTCTTC. Its translation: CASSSRDGTYNEQFF.

The J gene is TRBJ1-2, the V gene TRBV5-4, with D tentatively TRBD1 (5 bases). The germline CDR1 and CDR2 sequences are SGHNT and YYREEE (reference sequence). With 0 bases removed from V and 4 bases from J, the gap between germline ends came to 10 bases. The CDR3 contains 14 residues. CDR3 nucleotide sequence: TGTGCCAGCAGCTTGGAACGGGGCCTCTATGGCTACACCTTC. Residues: CASSLERGLYGYTF. Full variable domain (outside the CDR3, taken from reference TRBV5-4 and TRBJ1-2): ETGVTQSPTHLIKTRGQQVTLRCSSQSGHNTVSWYQQALGQGPQFIFQYYREEENGRGNFPPRFSGLQFPNYSSELNVNALELDDSALYLCASSLERGLYGYTFGSGTRLTVV.

The chain uses TRBV28 and TRBJ1-3; D is possibly TRBD1 (6 bases). Deletions cut 2 bases from V and 3 bases from J, with 11 bases between. CDR1 is MDHEN and CDR2 is SYDVKM in the germline V gene. There are 15 residues in the CDR3. The CDR3 sequence: CASSLPTGLGNTIYF. The DNA of the CDR3 is TGTGCCAGCAGTTTACCTACAGGGCTTGGAAACACCATATATTTT.

This chain links TRBV19 with TRBJ2-7, with TRBD2 identical over 10 bases. After removal of 3 bases from V and 2 bases from J, the junction contained 7 bases not matched to a gene. CDR1 and CDR2 (germline): LNHDA, SQIVND (reference sequence). This CDR3 is 16 amino acids long. The CDR3 DNA sequence: TGTGCCAGTAGTATTTTAGCGGGAGGAGGTACCTACGAGCAGTACTTC. It yields the protein CASSILAGGGTYEQYF.

The chain uses TRBV2 and TRBJ2-7; 11 bases line up with TRBD1. Trimming at V came to 7 bases and at J to 5 bases, leaving 7 bases not matched to a gene. The CDR3 sequence is 14 residues long. Germline loops: CDR1 SNHLY, CDR2 FYNNEI. The CDR3 sequence: CASTRTGGPHEQYF. CDR3 in DNA: TGTGCCAGCACTCGGACAGGGGGCCCTCACGAGCAGTACTTC.

The V and J genes are TRBV15 and TRBJ2-1; D is undetermined. CDR3 length equals 14 residues. From germline, CDR1 is LNHNV and CDR2 YYDKDF (reference sequence). Trimming took off 8 bases at V and 0 bases at J, with 11 bases between the two ends. The CDR3 reads CATWGTNSYNEQFF. In nucleotides, the CDR3 is TGTGCCACCTGGGGAACTAACTCCTACAATGAGCAGTTCTTC.

This clone was observed a handful of times. The genes are TRBV7-8 and TRBJ1-4; D ambiguous. This CDR3 has 13 residues. Germline V gene sequence: CDR1 SGHVS, CDR2 FQNEAQ. V lost 2 bases and J 8 bases, leaving 9 bases between the germline ends. The CDR3 nucleotides read TGTGCCAGCAGCTTATACGAGGGCGAAAAACTGTTTTTT. It is translated as CASSLYEGEKLFF.

This clone occurred once. The chain is built from TRBV9 and TRBJ2-1; tentatively, D is TRBD1 (6 bases). Trimming removed 0 bases at V and 13 bases at J, with 17 bases between. The CDR3 sequence is 14 residues long. Germline V gene data show CDR1 as SGDLS and CDR2 as YYNGEE. The CDR3 bases are TGTGCCAGCAGCGTAGAGATGGCAGGGGTTGTTCAGTTCTTC. Protein sequence: CASSVEMAGVVQFF. The complete variable domain, with remaining parts taken from reference TRBV9 and TRBJ2-1, reads DSGVTQTPKHLITATGQRVTLRCSPRSGDLSVYWYQQSLDQGLQFLIQYYNGEERAKGNILERFSAQQFPDLHSELNLSSLELGDSALYFCASSVEMAGVVQFFGPGTRLTVL.

The CDR3 coding sequence is TGTGCCAGCCGAAGGAGGGAGGGCTCCTACGAGCAGTACTTC. Translation gives CASRRREGSYEQYF. The chain combines TRBV19 with TRBJ2-7, with 7 nucleotides matching TRBD2. J gave up 0 bases and V 9 bases, and 8 bases lay outside the gene matches. This CDR3 region has 14 residues. Germline V gene data show CDR1 as LNHDA and CDR2 as SQIVND (reference sequence).

The chain recombines TRBV7-8 with TRBJ2-1; D gene uncertain. There are 15 residues in the CDR3. Between the trimmed V and J ends, which lost 1 base and 3 bases, there was a span of 10 bases. Germline V CDR1 and CDR2: SGHVS, FQNEAQ. The CDR3: CASSLGVTLYNEQFF. DNA for the CDR3: TGTGCCAGCAGCTTAGGGGTTACCCTCTACAATGAGCAGTTCTTC.